The 6 T cell receptor beta chains reported below all come from one sample, sequenced in a study of vaccination and CD4 T cells after COVID-19 (dated by TCRdb to 2021 to 2024). Antigens of these TCRs are unknown. The intended sense of this specimen's treatment or condition label: approximately nine-day PBMC culture with coronavirus spike peptide pools or control peptides (ViraFEST assay). CD4+ T cells from unexposed donors were collected before the COVID-19 pandemic (2011-2018). Libraries were built with PCR. Sequencing used an Illumina iSeq 100. At the Johns Hopkins FTIC core, DNA from the cultured CD4+ T cells underwent TCR sequencing with the Oncomine TCR Beta short-read assay. TCRdb cleaned the public reads at Q25 with fastp, built clones with MiXCR and kept in-frame beta chains. Duplicate CDR3 protein sequences are folded into a single record with the most common DNA and genes. This sample has fewer than 2,500 distinct CDR3 sequences in its table, and 46% of those were observed once. The ten largest make up 71% of the sample.

What was sequenced was CD4+ T cells from blood, cultured in vitro. All receptors come from a human donor in good health.

CDR3 sequence reads: CASSPSEIRTSGRQETQYF. For the CDR3, the DNA is TGTGCCAGCAGTCCCAGCGAAATTCGGACTAGCGGGAGGCAAGAGACCCAGTACTTC. This chain joins TRBV12-3 or TRBV12-4 and TRBJ2-5; the match to TRBD2 covers 14 bases. The ends lost 5 bases at V and 2 bases at J; junction bases unmatched: 13. The CDR3 runs to 19 residues.

This clonotype was seen more than once but under ten times. The V call is TRBV6-2 or TRBV6-3, the J call TRBJ2-2; no firm D call. Germline V CDR1 and CDR2: MNHEY, SVGEGT. Trimming took off 6 bases at V and 1 base at J, with 6 bases between the two ends. The CDR3 consists of 13 residues. The CDR3 DNA sequence: TGTGCCAGCAGAGGACGGAACACCGGGGAGCTGTTTTTT. It yields the protein CASRGRNTGELFF.

V and J are TRBV20-1 and TRBJ2-2; 8 bases line up with TRBD2. With V trimmed by 5 bases and J by 0 bases, 11 bases remained unmatched. CDR3 length equals 17 residues. The germline gives CDR1 DFQATT, CDR2 SNEGSKA (reference sequence). The CDR3, as DNA: TGCAGTGCTCCTAAAACGAGTAGCGGGGCGAACACCGGGGAGCTGTTTTTT. Residues: CSAPKTSSGANTGELFF.

The V and J genes are TRBV10-1 and TRBJ2-7, with 9 bases identical to TRBD1. Germline assignment: CDR1 WNHNN and CDR2 SYGVQD (reference sequence). The CDR3 is 16 amino acids. The trim removed 6 bases at V and 3 bases at J, leaving 12 bases unmatched. The CDR3 spells CASRAHDRGWNYEQYF. DNA of the CDR3: TGCGCCAGCAGGGCACACGACAGGGGGTGGAACTACGAGCAGTACTTC.

The V call is TRBV2, the J call TRBJ1-5; the D gene is possibly TRBD1 (6 bases). CDR3 length: 11 amino acids. Germline-derived CDR1 and CDR2 are SNHLY and FYNNEI. The CDR3 DNA reads TGTGCGAGCGGGGGGCCTCAGCCCCAGCATTTT. Translation gives CASGGPQPQHF.

This clonotype was picked up a small number of times. The genes are TRBV21-1 and TRBJ2-5; TRBD1 reflects the table's D call only, with no check against the DNA. TRBV21-1 is classified as a pseudogene. This CDR3 spans 16 amino acids. CDR3 loop: CASSGPDEGGQETQYF. DNA for the CDR3: TGTGCCAGCAGCGGCCCCGACGAGGGGGGCCAAGAGACCCAGTACTTC.